The 2 T cell receptor beta chains presented below share a single source sample, sequenced in a study of T-cell memory formation after mild COVID-19. A single record per CDR3 protein comes from TCRdb applying MiXCR to the 5' RACE reads. Of 400,000 to 500,000 distinct CDR3 sequences listed, 20% are singletons. Sequencing was performed on PBMCs or a T cell subset sorted from them (not recorded which). These receptors came from an adult woman who had mild COVID-19 (a few samples of this study predate the infection). Cell type and time point are not known.

This clonotype was observed a few times. The chain is built from TRBV12-3 or TRBV12-4 and TRBJ1-1; D is unresolved. The CDR3 extends over 13 amino acids. With 8 bases removed from V and 7 bases from J, the gap between germline ends came to 17 bases. In nucleotides, the CDR3 is TGTGCCAGCTCCGAGACGGTGGAAATTGAAGCTTTCTTT. Protein: CASSETVEIEAFF.

This clonotype turned up a few times. CDR3 nucleotides: TGCAGTGCTAGTAGACCCTCTGGAAACACCATATATTTT. Protein sequence: CSASRPSGNTIYF. The V and J genes are TRBV20-1 and TRBJ1-3; no firm D call. The V gene lost 3 bases and the J gene lost 0 bases, with 6 bases spanning the gap. Germline V gene sequence: CDR1 DFQATT, CDR2 SNEGSKA (reference sequence). The CDR3 sequence is 13 residues long.